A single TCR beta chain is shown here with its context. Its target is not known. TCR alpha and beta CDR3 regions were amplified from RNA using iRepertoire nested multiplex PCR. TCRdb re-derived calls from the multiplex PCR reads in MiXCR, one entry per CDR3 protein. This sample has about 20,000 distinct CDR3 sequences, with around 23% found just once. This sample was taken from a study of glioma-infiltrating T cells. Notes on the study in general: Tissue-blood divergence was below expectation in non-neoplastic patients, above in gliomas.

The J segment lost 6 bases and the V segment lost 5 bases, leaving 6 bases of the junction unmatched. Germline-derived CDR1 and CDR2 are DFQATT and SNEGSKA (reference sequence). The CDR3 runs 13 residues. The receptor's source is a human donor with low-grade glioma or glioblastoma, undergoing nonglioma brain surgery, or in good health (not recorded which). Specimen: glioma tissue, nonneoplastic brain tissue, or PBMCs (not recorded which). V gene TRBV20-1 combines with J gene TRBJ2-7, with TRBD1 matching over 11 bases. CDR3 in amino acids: CSARDRGFGEQYF. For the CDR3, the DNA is TGCAGTGCTCGGGACAGGGGGTTTGGCGAGCAGTACTTC.